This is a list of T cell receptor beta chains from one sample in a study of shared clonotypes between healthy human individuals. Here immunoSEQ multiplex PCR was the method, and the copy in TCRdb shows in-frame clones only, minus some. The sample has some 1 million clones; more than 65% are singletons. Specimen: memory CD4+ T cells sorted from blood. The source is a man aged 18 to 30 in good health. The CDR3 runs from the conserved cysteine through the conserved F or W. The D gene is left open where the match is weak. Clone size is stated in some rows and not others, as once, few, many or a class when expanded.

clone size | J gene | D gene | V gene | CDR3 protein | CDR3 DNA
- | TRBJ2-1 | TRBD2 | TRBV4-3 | CASSQDTRGGISYNEQFF | TGCGCCAGCAGCCAAGATACCCGCGGGGGGATCTCCTACAATGAGCAGTTCTTC
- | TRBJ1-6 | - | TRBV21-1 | CASSWGQGAITSPLHF | -
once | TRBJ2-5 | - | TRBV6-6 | CASSYSPGTGETQYF | TGTGCCAGCAGTTACTCGCCAGGGACGGGAGAGACCCAGTACTTC
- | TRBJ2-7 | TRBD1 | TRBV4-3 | CASSQGSPASGQGNYEQYF | TGCGCCAGCAGCCAAGGCTCTCCGGCGTCCGGACAGGGGAATTACGAGCAGTACTTC
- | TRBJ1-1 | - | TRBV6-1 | CASSEERAEAFF | TGTGCCAGCAGTGAAGAAAGAGCTGAAGCTTTCTTT
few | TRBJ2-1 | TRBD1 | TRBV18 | CASSQTGGHEQFF | TGTGCCAGCTCTCAAACAGGGGGCCATGAGCAGTTCTTC
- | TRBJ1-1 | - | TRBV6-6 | CASSVISGVGTEAFF | TGTGCCAGCAGTGTGATATCGGGGGTAGGAACTGAAGCTTTCTTT
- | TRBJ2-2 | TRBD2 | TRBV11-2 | CASSLGGRGLAGVHGELFF | TGTGCCAGCAGCTTAGGCGGTCGGGGACTAGCGGGAGTGCACGGGGAGCTGTTTTTT
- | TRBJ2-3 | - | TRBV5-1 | CASSLAGGRRLTDTQYF | TGCGCCAGCAGCTTGGCTGGGGGCCGGCGATTAACAGATACGCAGTATTTT
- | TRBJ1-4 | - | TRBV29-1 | CSVGGGANEKLFF | TGCAGCGTTGGAGGGGGGGCTAATGAAAAACTGTTTTTT
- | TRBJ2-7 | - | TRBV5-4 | CASSPGGQGLAEQYF | TGTGCCAGCAGTCCGGGAGGACAGGGTCTCGCCGAGCAGTACTTC
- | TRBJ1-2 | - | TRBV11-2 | CASSSIQALNYGYTF | TGTGCCAGCAGTTCGATACAGGCCCTCAACTATGGCTACACCTTC
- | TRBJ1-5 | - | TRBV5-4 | CASSSGGGDNQPQHF | TGTGCCAGCAGCTCGGGAGGGGGGGACAATCAGCCCCAGCATTTT
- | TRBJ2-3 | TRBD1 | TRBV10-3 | CATKTGTGSTDTQYF | TGTGCCACTAAGACCGGGACAGGTTCCACAGATACGCAGTATTTT
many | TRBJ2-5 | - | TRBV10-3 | CAISRGNGGETQYF | TGTGCCATCAGCCGGGGTAACGGTGGGGAGACCCAGTACTTC
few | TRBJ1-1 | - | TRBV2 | CASSASVEAFF | TGTGCCAGCAGTGCAAGCGTGGAAGCTTTCTTT
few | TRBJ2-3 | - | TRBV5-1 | CASSSAPVRGTDTQYF | TGCGCCAGCAGCTCCGCCCCGGTCAGGGGAACAGATACGCAGTATTTT
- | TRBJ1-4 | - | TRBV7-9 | CASSRAGGTEKLFF | TGTGCCAGCAGCCGCGCGGGGGGTACGGAAAAACTGTTTTTT